The 15 T cell receptor beta chains below all came from one sample that was sequenced in a study of blood T cell repertoires in COVID-19. Libraries were prepared by immunoSEQ multiplex PCR; TCRdb keeps only in-frame clonotypes and omits some of them. This sample has approximately 44,000 clones; 79% occur once, and the top ten carry roughly a third. Sequencing was carried out using peripheral blood. The source of these receptors is a woman older than 75 with acute or convalescent COVID-19.

The V and J genes are TRBV18 and TRBJ2-2; D may be TRBD2 (5 bases). V lost 4 bases and J lost 4, with 10 bases in between. From germline, CDR1 is KGHSH and CDR2 LQKENI. The CDR3 has 14 amino acids. CDR3 DNA sequence: TGTGCCAGCTCACTTAGCGAGGCCACCGGGGAGCTGTTTTTT. Protein sequence: CASSLSEATGELFF.

The rearrangement joins TRBV9 to TRBJ2-1, with 7 nucleotides matching TRBD2. Germline V gene data show CDR1 as SGDLS and CDR2 as YYNGEE. With V trimmed by 3 bases and J by 7 bases, 1 base remained unmatched. CDR3 size: 12 residues. The CDR3 DNA reads as TGTGCCAGCAGCGGTAGCGGGAATGAGCAGTTCTTC. Protein sequence: CASSGSGNEQFF. Drawing the rest from reference TRBV9 and TRBJ2-1, the complete variable domain is DSGVTQTPKHLITATGQRVTLRCSPRSGDLSVYWYQQSLDQGLQFLIQYYNGEERAKGNILERFSAQQFPDLHSELNLSSLELGDSALYFCASSGSGNEQFFGPGTRLTVL.

V gene TRBV24-1 combines with J gene TRBJ2-3, with no clear D. The CDR3 totals 15 residues. CDR1 and CDR2 from the germline V gene are KGHDR and SFDVKD. Trimming took 3 bases from V and 0 from J, leaving 9 bases between them. CDR3 coding DNA: TGTGCCACCAGTGATCCCGCTACCAGCACAGATACGCAGTATTTT. This encodes CATSDPATSTDTQYF.

The sample holds a few counts of this clone. The chain links TRBV28 to TRBJ2-1; 8 positions match TRBD1. Trimming removed 6 bases from V and 8 bases from J; junction bases left unmatched: 12. CDR3 length equals 15 residues. CDR1 and CDR2 from the germline V gene are MDHEN and SYDVKM. The CDR3 DNA is TGTGCCAGCAGCACCCCAGGGACAGGTCAGCATGAGCAGTTCTTC. Protein: CASSTPGTGQHEQFF.

J is TRBJ2-5 and V is TRBV7-9; 14 bases are shared with TRBD2. The CDR3 is 14 amino acids. Unmatched junction bases numbered 1, after V lost 5 bases and J lost 5 bases. In germline, CDR1 is SEHNR, CDR2 FQNEAQ (reference sequence). The CDR3 protein is CASSRLAGGETQYF. In DNA form, the CDR3 reads TGTGCCAGCAGCCGACTAGCGGGAGGGGAGACCCAGTACTTC. Full variable domain (rest looked up from reference TRBV7-9 and TRBJ2-5): DTGVSQNPRHKITKRGQNVTFRCDPISEHNRLYWYRQTLGQGPEFLTYFQNEAQLEKSRLLSDRFSAERPKGSFSTLEIQRTEQGDSAMYLCASSRLAGGETQYFGPGTRLLVL.

V usage is TRBV5-4 and J usage is TRBJ2-1; 10 bases are a match to TRBD2. Per the germline V gene, CDR1 is SGHNT and CDR2 is YYREEE (reference sequence). The CDR3 runs to 17 residues. J was trimmed by 12 bases and V by 0 bases; bases with no gene match: 15. In DNA, the CDR3 is TGTGCCAGCAGCTTGGGGGGGGCAGCGGGAGGGCCTAACGGGCAGTTCTTC. The encoded protein is CASSLGGAAGGPNGQFF.

V and J are TRBV15 and TRBJ2-5; 9 nucleotides line up with TRBD2. This CDR3 is 14 amino acids long. Germline V gene sequence: CDR1 LNHNV, CDR2 YYDKDF (reference sequence). V trimming: 0 bases; J trimming: 7 bases; junction bases outside the gene matches: 3. The CDR3: CATSREGTSSTQYF. The CDR3 DNA sequence: TGTGCCACCAGCAGAGAAGGGACTAGCTCGACCCAGTACTTC.

CDR3 bases: TGTGCCAGCAGTCTTGGGACAGGGGGGAGAGAAAAACTGTTTTTT. Translated, it gives CASSLGTGGREKLFF. The chain carries TRBV6-2 or TRBV6-3 and TRBJ1-4; 11 bases agree with TRBD1. The junction had 7 bases not matched to a gene; V was cut back by 5 bases and J by 8 bases. This CDR3 is built from 15 residues. Germline CDR1 is MNHEY and CDR2 is SVGEGT.

The chain is built from TRBV24-1 and TRBJ2-2; TRBD1 matches 12 bases. The ends lost 3 bases at V and 4 bases at J; junction bases unmatched: 2. The CDR3 is made up of 16 amino acids. Per the germline V gene, CDR1 is KGHDR and CDR2 is SFDVKD. CDR3 loop: CATSDPGQGATGELFF. The CDR3 DNA is TGTGCCACCAGTGATCCGGGACAGGGGGCCACCGGGGAGCTGTTTTTT.

The chain employs TRBV3-1 (or the pseudogene TRBV3-2) and TRBJ2-1; D may be TRBD2 (5 bases). The CDR3 extends over 15 amino acids. V shed 2 bases and J shed 9 bases, with 17 bases lying between them. From germline, CDR1 is LGHDT and CDR2 YNNKEL (reference sequence). In nucleotides, the CDR3 is TGTGCCAGCAGCCAACTCCCCGAGGGATATGGTGAGCAGTTCTTC. Translation: CASSQLPEGYGEQFF.

The CDR3 reads CASSKTGGGETQYF. CDR3 coding DNA: TGTGCCAGCAGCAAAACAGGGGGCGGGGAGACCCAGTACTTC. The chain carries TRBV5-4 and TRBJ2-5; 9 nucleotides match TRBD1. The V segment lost 4 bases and the J segment 5 bases; nucleotides outside the gene matches: 6. Germline lookup yields CDR1 SGHNT and CDR2 YYREEE (reference sequence). The length of the CDR3 is 14 residues.

The CDR3 here is CAWNPGADTQYF. CDR3 coding DNA: TGTGCCTGGAATCCGGGGGCAGATACGCAGTATTTT. The chain is built from TRBV30 and TRBJ2-3; D is perhaps TRBD2 (6 bases). In germline, CDR1 is GTSNPN, CDR2 SVGIG (reference sequence). The CDR3 totals 12 residues. V gave up 4 bases and J gave up 4 bases, with 9 bases separating them.

The CDR3, as DNA: TGTGCCAGCAGTTACGGAGGTTTTGAAGCCAAAAACATTCAGTACTTC. Its protein product is CASSYGGFEAKNIQYF. V and J are TRBV6-2 or TRBV6-3 and TRBJ2-4, with a weak D call TRBD2 (5 bases). The CDR3 consists of 16 residues. The germline gives CDR1 MNHEY, CDR2 SVGEGT. Trimming pared 2 bases from V and 0 bases from J, leaving 11 bases between.

This chain joins TRBV2 and TRBJ2-1; 7 bases align to TRBD2. The V segment lost 5 bases and the J segment 9 bases; nucleotides outside the gene matches: 16. The germline gives CDR1 SNHLY, CDR2 FYNNEI. The CDR3 extends over 16 amino acids. DNA for the CDR3: TGTGCCAGCAGTCCAGTTAGGGGACTACGTCTTTCTGAGCAGTTCTTC. This sequence encodes CASSPVRGLRLSEQFF. The full variable domain, in which reference TRBV2 and TRBJ2-1 provide the parts outside the CDR3, is EPEVTQTPSHQVTQMGQEVILRCVPISNHLYFYWYRQILGQKVEFLVSFYNNEISEKSEIFDDQFSVERPDGSNFTLKIRSTKLEDSAMYFCASSPVRGLRLSEQFFGPGTRLTVL.

The chain recombines TRBV30 with TRBJ1-2; D perhaps matches TRBD1 (6 bases). V lost 8 bases, J lost 7 bases, and 20 bases lay in between. The CDR3 runs 13 residues. CDR1 and CDR2 (germline): GTSNPN, SVGIG (reference sequence). The CDR3 bases are TGTGCCCGGCCTCGGGGCAGGGGCAGTGGCTACACCTTC. The encoded protein is CARPRGRGSGYTF.